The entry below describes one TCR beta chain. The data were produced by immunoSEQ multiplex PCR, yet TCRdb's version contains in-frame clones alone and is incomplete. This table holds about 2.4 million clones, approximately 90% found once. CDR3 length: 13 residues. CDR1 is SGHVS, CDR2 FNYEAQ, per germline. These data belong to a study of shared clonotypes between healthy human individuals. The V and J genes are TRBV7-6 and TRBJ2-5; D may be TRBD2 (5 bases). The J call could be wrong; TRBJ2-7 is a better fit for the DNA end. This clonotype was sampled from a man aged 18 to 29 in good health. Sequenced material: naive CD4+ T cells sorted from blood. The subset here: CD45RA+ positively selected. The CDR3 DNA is TGTGCCAGCAGCTCGAGGGCAGGCTACGAGCAGTACTTC. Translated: CASSSRAGYEQYF.